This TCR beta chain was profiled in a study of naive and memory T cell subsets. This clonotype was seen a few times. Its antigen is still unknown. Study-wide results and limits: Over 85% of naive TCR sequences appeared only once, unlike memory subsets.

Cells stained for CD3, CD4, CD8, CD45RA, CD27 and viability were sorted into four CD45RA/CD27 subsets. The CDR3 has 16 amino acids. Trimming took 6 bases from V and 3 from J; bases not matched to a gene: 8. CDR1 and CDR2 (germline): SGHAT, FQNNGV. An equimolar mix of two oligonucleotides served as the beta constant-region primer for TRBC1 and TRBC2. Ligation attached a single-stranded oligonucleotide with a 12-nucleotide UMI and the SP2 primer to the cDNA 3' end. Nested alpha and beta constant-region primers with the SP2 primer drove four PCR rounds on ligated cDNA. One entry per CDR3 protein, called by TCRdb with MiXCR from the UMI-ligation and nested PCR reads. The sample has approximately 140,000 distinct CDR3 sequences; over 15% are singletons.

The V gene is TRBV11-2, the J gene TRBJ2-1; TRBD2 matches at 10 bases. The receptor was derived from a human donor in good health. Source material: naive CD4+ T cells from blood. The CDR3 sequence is CASSRPGLASYNEQFF. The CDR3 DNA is TGTGCCAGCAGTCGACCGGGACTAGCGAGCTACAATGAGCAGTTCTTC.